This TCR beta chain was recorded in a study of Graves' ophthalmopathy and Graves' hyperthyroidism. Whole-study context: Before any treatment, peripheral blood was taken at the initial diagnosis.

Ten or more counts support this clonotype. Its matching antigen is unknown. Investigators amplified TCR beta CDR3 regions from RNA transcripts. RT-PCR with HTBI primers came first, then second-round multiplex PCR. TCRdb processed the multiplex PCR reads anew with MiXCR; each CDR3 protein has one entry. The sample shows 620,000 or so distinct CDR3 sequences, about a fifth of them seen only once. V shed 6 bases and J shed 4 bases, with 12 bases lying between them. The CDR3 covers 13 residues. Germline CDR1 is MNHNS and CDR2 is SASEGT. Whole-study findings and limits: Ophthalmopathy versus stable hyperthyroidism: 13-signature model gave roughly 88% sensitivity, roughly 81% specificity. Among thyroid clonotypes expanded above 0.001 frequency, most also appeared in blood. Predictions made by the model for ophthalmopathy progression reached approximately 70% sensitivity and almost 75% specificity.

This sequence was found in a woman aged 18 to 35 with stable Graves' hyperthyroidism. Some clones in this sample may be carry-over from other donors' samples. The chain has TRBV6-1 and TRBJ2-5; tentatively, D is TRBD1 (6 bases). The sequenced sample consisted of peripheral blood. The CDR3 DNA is TGTGCCAGCAGGTCAGGGGAACGAGAGACCCAGTACTTC. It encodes CASRSGERETQYF.